This T cell receptor (beta chain) derives from a study of cytomegalovirus exposure and HLA in healthy donors (dated by TCRdb to about 2017). Some background on the complete study: An earlier analysis of approximately 640 of the donors reported 250 to 350 Gb of sequence data and 120 million or so unique TCR beta sequences from about 200 million T cells. Roughly 300 gigabases of sequencing data and roughly 90 million unique TCR sequences were included in an early release covering several hundred HLA-typed donors. Among the approximately 420 genotyped donors, 81% belonged to the genetic ancestry cluster associated with self-reported Caucasian donors. The study aimed to test whether signatures of past pathogen exposure could be identified by cataloging public T cell receptors. The study profiled the T cell repertoires of under 700 subjects by immunosequencing and related them to cytomegalovirus serostatus. Besides the first cohort of about 730 subjects, a separate validation cohort made up of 95 to 150 different subjects was used. The study combined high-throughput TCR immunosequencing, statistical association of individual TCRs with disease status, and machine learning to predict cytomegalovirus infection status. To study patterns of TCR occurrence, a later analysis re-analyzed previously published TCR beta repertoires from 666 donors and added high-resolution HLA genotyping. Rather than using new phenotypic data, the later analysis identified candidate immune exposures from TCR beta sequences and from how often those sequences occurred across donors. An earlier analysis of about 600 of the donors used high-throughput TCR beta sequencing to judge whether each TCR beta V gene segment behaved as functional or pseudogenic. Donor age, sex, ethnicity and CMV serostatus were collected together with the repertoire data. A later genetic analysis used genome-wide SNP genotypes for about 65% of the 666 donors, treating that subset as a discovery cohort. Every discovery cohort repertoire had been produced on one sequencing platform. HLA typing covered class I and class II loci at four-digit resolution. Typing coverage differed by locus: A, B, C, DRB1 and DQB1 were typed in roughly 620-630 donors, DQA1 in roughly 500, DPA1 in around 600, and DPB1 in just under 490. Because of strong linkage in the cohort, four or five DR-DQ haplotypes were treated as single units for association and clustering. Across around 400 genotyped donors of the cohort, an average of 235,054 unique TCR beta nucleotide sequences per donor were sequenced, and roughly a sixth of those sequences were non-productive. What the research found in general, with its limitations: CMV serostatus was the only immune exposure information available for the cohort. Broadly in line with IMGT annotations, most TCR beta V segments showed up in productive rearrangements about 87% or about 30% of the time in an earlier analysis of several hundred of the donors. The presence/absence analyses assumed that sequencing depth was roughly uniform across donors, and that assumption may not be true. Some IMGT-functional V segments, including TRBV6-2 and TRBV6-3, could not be distinguished by the 87-base-pair reads and were therefore excluded. A later analysis found that HLA-associated TCR beta chains were more clonally expanded and had lower generation probabilities than equally common non-associated chains. HLA typing was unavailable for some donors at each locus, so association tests used only the typed subset. In a later genetic analysis, fewer N-insertions in productive TCRs were reported among donors in an Asian-associated ancestry cluster than the roughly 710-donor mean. Correlated functional status among segregating V segments might reflect linkage disequilibrium, but an unknown experimental factor could not be ruled out. Several of the top co-occurrence clusters appeared to be linked to parvovirus B19, influenza, CMV and Epstein-Barr virus, according to a later analysis. In a later genetic analysis, a missense DCLRE1C variant was associated with V-gene and J-gene trimming of TCR beta chains, and the association was replicated in an independent cohort. A cluster of highly shared sequence variants was judged likely to be a technical artifact of the sequencing pipeline. A total of 150 to 200 TCR beta chains were listed by the study as associated with cytomegalovirus. According to a later analysis, most CMV-associated TCR beta chains appeared to be HLA-restricted, and the HLA associations seemed to be driven largely by CMV exposure. A later analysis associated around 16,000 TCR beta sequences with specific HLA alleles at a false discovery rate of 0.05. A few of the identified cytomegalovirus-associated TCR beta chains were confirmed in vitro to be specific for cytomegalovirus antigens. In a later analysis, the rate of TCR association differed among HLA loci, with DRB1 alleles having the most associated TCRs and HLA-C alleles having the fewest. A further reported finding was that TCR beta sequences accurately predicted the HLA-A and HLA-B alleles for most subjects in the first cohort. Cytomegalovirus status was reported to be diagnosed by the classifier with high specificity and sensitivity in both the original and validation cohorts. While some public TCRs were present in many individuals, most TCR sequences turned up only very rarely across donors. Because counts were too low, seventeen rarely observed V segments, including chromosome 9 orphons, were left out of the earlier analysis of some 600 of the donors. Assigning TCR associations to individual alleles was difficult when HLA alleles, especially DR and DQ, strongly co-occurred. It was suggested by the authors that the approach could potentially be generalized to other disease states and immunological phenotypes. This cohort had only TCR beta chains sequenced, and the lack of alpha or paired-chain data limited which features could be detected.

Libraries were built with the immunoSEQ multiplex PCR assay. For the multiplex PCR, a mixture combining 60 forward primers for TCR Vbeta segments and 13 reverse primers for TCR Jbeta segments was used. Amplification of the CDR3 region of rearranged TCR beta genes was performed with a multiplex PCR assay on genomic DNA. The Illumina HiSeq System was used to sequence the amplified TCR beta libraries as 87-base-pair reads. In the paper's pipeline: A later analysis tallied around 87 million unique TCR beta chains across the approximately 670 repertoires, and approximately 11 million of those chains were shared by two or more donors. To remove PCR and sequencing errors, raw reads were error-corrected and collapsed into unique sequences using a nearest-neighbor algorithm that merged closely related sequences. Alignment of CDR3 sequences to IMGT reference sequences was used to assign V, D and J gene segments. Each retained sequence needed at least a six-nucleotide match to both a V gene segment and a J gene segment. A rearrangement counted as productive if the CDR3 had no stop codons and remained in frame with V and J, and every other rearrangement counted as non-productive. Following IMGT convention, CDR3 was defined as the stretch from the second conserved V-encoded cysteine to the conserved J-encoded phenylalanine. Sequences without an unambiguous match to a single V gene segment were excluded from the earlier analysis of a few hundred of the donors. An earlier analysis of around 600 of the donors classified V segments as functional when productive rearrangements were above 56.7% and as segregating when the standard deviation between donors was above 5%. To diagnose cytomegalovirus status from the catalog of TCR beta chain sequences, a statistical classification framework was built. A later analysis assigned V and J genes by comparing TCR nucleotide sequences with IMGT/GENE-DB human TR gene sequences. The TCRdist pipeline was used in a later analysis to assign CDR3 sequences and most-parsimonious VDJ recombination scenarios. In a later analysis, each TCR beta chain was defined by its CDR3 amino acid sequence together with its V-gene family, and reads without a unique V-gene family were excluded. In a later analysis, some 600 highly shared, low-generation-probability nucleotide sequences were removed to address suspected cross-contamination and a sequencing artifact. In a later analysis, a clonal expansion index for each public chain was calculated from normalized within-repertoire ranks of inferred template counts. Generation probabilities in a later analysis came from a VDJ recombination model fitted to out-of-frame rearrangements, and those results were checked against IGoR. Hypergeometric tests were used in a later analysis to score TCR-TCR, TCR-HLA and TCR-CMV co-occurrence, with a repertoire-size bias correction applied to the TCR pairs. A later analysis estimated false discovery rates by permuting HLA or CMV assignments 20 times. In a later analysis, co-occurring TCRs were grouped using DBSCAN, and TCRdist sequence similarity was added for clustering within HLA-allele-positive subsets. Co-occurrence clustering excluded repertoires with fewer than 30,000 or more than 120,000 public chains, plus five with anomalous nucleotide sharing. Entries here come from immuneACCESS through TCRdb and include only in-frame sequences with V and J called. Some clones fail to appear in such tables; in the studies checked, an unresolved V gene covers under half of the shortfall, and the cause of the remainder is unknown. The DNA was the basis for D and trimming; V, J and clone size are from that table. The sample yields 89,000 or so clones; around 75% were counted once. The ten top clones hold about a tenth of the sample.

V is pared back by 0 bases and J by 7 bases, with 15 bases lying between the germline termini. The CDR3 runs 15 amino acids, cysteine and phenylalanine included. Left in the record is the CDR3 DNA by itself, 45 bases read in frame from the first base. The germline V gene encodes CDR1 SGHTA and CDR2 FQGNSA. In total, roughly 670 healthy bone marrow donors made up the cohort. At the time of sampling, all cohort members were nominally healthy, though unrecorded immune exposures were likely present. The donor tested CMV seropositive, placing the donor among the 250 to 350 seropositive members of the cohort. A peripheral blood sample was provided by each donor, and peripheral blood mononuclear cells were used for TCR beta sequencing. Genomic DNA was extracted from the blood cell samples with the Qiagen DNeasy Blood Extraction Kit. A note on this clone: This clone's antigen is unknown. Base qualities are missing; no much larger clone stands one base away.

This clonotype originated in a young man in good health and CMV-seropositive. The sample taken for sequencing was PBMCs. The chain joins TRBV7-2 to TRBJ1-2, with TRBD1 tentatively as D gene (5 bases match). In nucleotide form, the sequence is TGTGCCAGCAGCTTAGCTCGGACAACCAGAGTTGGCTACACCTTC. It is translated as CASSLARTTRVGYTF.